This TCR beta chain was profiled in a study of cytomegalovirus exposure and HLA in healthy donors. General study results and limits: There were 150 to 200 TCR beta chains listed as cytomegalovirus-associated. A later analysis found common viral pathogens apparently linked to several of the most significant clusters.

The PCR had 60 Vbeta and 13 Jbeta primers. Authors' processing steps: Later, tens of millions of unique TCR beta chains were counted in an analysis, and about 10 million of them were shared. Clones were read by immunoSEQ multiplex PCR, and TCRdb kept only the in-frame ones, dropping some. That table is the source of V, J and clone size, and D and trimming were worked out from the DNA. The table has around 95,000 clones, approximately 72% seen once. In germline, CDR1 is SEHNR, CDR2 FQNEAQ (reference sequence). Trimming pared 6 bases from V and 4 bases from J, leaving 9 bases between. The CDR3 runs to 13 residues. Note on this clone: The antigen remains undetermined.

The receptor was isolated from a woman in her thirties or forties in good health and CMV-seropositive. V gene TRBV7-9 combines with J gene TRBJ2-2; possibly TRBD2 for D (6 bases). Sequenced: PBMCs. The CDR3 sequence: CASRLAGTGELFF. Written as DNA, the CDR3 is TGTGCCAGCAGACTAGCCGGCACCGGGGAGCTGTTTTTT.